A selection of T cell receptor beta chains follows, all from one sample in a study of chemoradiotherapy in HPV16-positive cancers. Sequencing used immunoSEQ multiplex PCR; TCRdb keeps in-frame clones, though not all of them. The data hold more than 7,000 clones, with roughly nine tenths observed a single time. The material was blood, obtained from a patient who underwent chemoradiotherapy. The receptors originated from a human donor with HPV-associated anogenital cancer. CDR3s include the opening cysteine and the closing phenylalanine or tryptophan. The D gene is left open where the match is weak.

>TRBV7-9|-
CASSLTSGGPYNEQFF
>TRBV9|TRBD1
CASTVDLYPDRGDNYGYTF
>TRBV10-3|TRBD2
CAISARSGGSTGELFF
>TRBV5-4|TRBD2
CASSASGGTTDTQYF
>TRBV7-2|TRBD2
CASSLGRGGALQETQYF
>TRBV28|-
CASSETGPLTDTQYF
>TRBV6-5|TRBD1
CASRRQGGSTEAFF
>TRBV30|-
CAWSVSRRPGDNEQFF
>TRBV11-3|-
CASSFTGPSNGNTIYF
>TRBV7-6|TRBD1
CASSSTGTGHYGYTF
>TRBV29-1|-
CSGGGGQYDGYTF
>TRBV6-5|-
CASSYSQPGHHSPLHF
>TRBV7-9|TRBD1
CASSSDRGTNYGYTF
>TRBV7-2|TRBD1
CASSLTGRIYGYTF
>TRBV7-2|TRBD2
CASSRDLAGDQQQYF
>TRBV19|-
CASTRQGDQDAFF
>TRBV6-4|TRBD2
CASRLASGGAHEQFF
>TRBV9|-
CASSVDRGVDGYTF
>TRBV18|-
CASSRTSGDEQFF
>TRBV7-8|TRBD1
CATTSRDRGGYDGYTF
>TRBV10-3|-
CAISESETQYF
>TRBV5-1|-
CASSLEYSNSPLHF
>TRBV5-1|-
CASSLVLQNEQFF
>TRBV19|TRBD1
CASSRDRGVRGYTF
>TRBV29-1|-
CSVQGTLDTEAVF